This TCR beta chain stems from a study of blood T cells in healthy people across ages. On the study more broadly: About one barcoded beta molecule per two T cells was captured by template switching. Overall study results and limits: Donor CMV status, an unknown factor, possibly confounded changes in expanded clonotypes.

With a J-beta primer mix and a sample-barcoded 5' primer, a second PCR ran about 7 to 12 cycles. Every cDNA molecule bore a tag from a template-switch adaptor containing 12 random nucleotides. TCRdb re-analysed the 5' RACE reads in MiXCR, keeping a single row per CDR3 protein. This table has roughly 720,000 distinct CDR3 sequences, less than 70% appearing once. This clonotype was observed a few times. The antigen is unknown. Germline V gene data show CDR1 as MNHEY and CDR2 as SVGAGI. Trimming took 1 base from V and 7 from J; bases not matched to a gene: 4. The CDR3 sequence is 15 residues long. The sample comprised blood. This sequence originates from a man older than 75 in good health. The chain combines TRBV6-5 with TRBJ2-2, with 9 nucleotides matching TRBD1. The CDR3: CASSYYGQGIGELFF. The CDR3 DNA reads TGTGCCAGCAGTTACTACGGACAGGGGATCGGGGAGCTGTTTTTT.